This TCR beta chain stems from a study of OX40 agonist ivuxolimab in advanced cancers. Study conclusions and caveats: Both blood CD4+ and CD8+ T cells showed clonal growth by week 6 at 0.1 to 3.0 mg/kg.

For this clone: The antigen remains unidentified.

Trimming stripped 2 bases from V and 5 bases from J, with 7 bases between. CDR3 length: 13 amino acids. Germline V gives CDR1 MDHEN, CDR2 SYDVKM. Patients with autoimmune history or systemic immunosuppression were excluded. Cycle 7 day 1, cycle 4 day 1, and baseline were the timepoints at which blood was sampled. Libraries were prepared by immunoSEQ multiplex PCR; TCRdb keeps only in-frame clonotypes and omits some of them. The sample lists about 79,000 clones, around 94% seen once, with 8.5% to 10% in the top ten. This sequence was found in an adult with an advanced solid tumor such as melanoma, head and neck, liver or kidney cancer. This specimen consisted of CD4+ or CD8+ T cells sorted from blood, obtained in a trial of the OX40 agonist ivuxolimab. The chain is built from TRBV28 and TRBJ2-1, with D unclear. The CDR3: CASSLGTDNEQFF. The CDR3 nucleotides are TGTGCCAGCAGTTTAGGTACCGACAATGAGCAGTTCTTC.